The 21 T cell receptor beta chains presented below share a single source sample, sequenced in a study of shared clonotypes between healthy human individuals. As defined, naive CD8 cells were CD45RO-negative and positively selected for CCR7, with terminally differentiated effector memory CD45RA+ cells excluded. TCRdb's table, derived via immunoSEQ multiplex PCR, lists solely in-frame clones and lacks some. The sample lists more than 2 million clones, about 93% occurring once. The sequenced material came from naive CD8+ T cells from PBMCs. The source of these receptors is a young man in good health. Some clones in this sample may be carry-over from other donors' samples.

The V gene is TRBV5-1, the J gene TRBJ2-2; D remains unclear. CDR3 length: 15 residues. CDR1 and CDR2 from the germline V gene are SGHRS and YFSETQ. The V gene lost 5 bases and the J gene lost 4 bases, with 15 bases spanning the gap. The CDR3 protein is CASRLSLSATGELFF. The CDR3 DNA is TGCGCCAGCAGGTTAAGCCTTTCAGCCACCGGGGAGCTGTTTTTT.

The chain links TRBV6-5 to TRBJ2-3; 9 bases map to TRBD2. CDR1 is MNHEY and CDR2 is SVGAGI in the germline V gene. The CDR3 extends over 15 amino acids. After removal of 7 bases from V and 5 bases from J, the junction contained 10 bases not matched to a gene. The CDR3 coding sequence is TGTGCCAGCACCAATAGCGGGAGCACCATAGATACGCAGTATTTT. Protein product: CASTNSGSTIDTQYF.

The chain couples TRBV7-9 to TRBJ2-1; TRBD2 aligns across 11 bases. This CDR3 region has 17 residues. The germline V gene has CDR1 SEHNR and CDR2 FQNEAQ (reference sequence). The J segment lost 2 bases and the V segment lost 1 base, leaving 4 bases of the junction unmatched. CDR3 DNA: TGTGCCAGCAGCTTAGACGGGACTAGCGGAACCTACAATGAGCAGTTCTTC. This sequence encodes CASSLDGTSGTYNEQFF.

This clone has only one observation. The chain recombines TRBV13 with TRBJ2-7; 8 bases map to TRBD1. The CDR3 has 14 amino acids. Germline V gene sequence: CDR1 PRHDT, CDR2 FYEKMQ (reference sequence). V lost 3 bases and J lost 9; bases outside the gene matches: 10. The CDR3 sequence is CASSFRDRTLGQYF. The CDR3 DNA is TGTGCCAGCAGCTTCCGGGACAGGACTCTCGGGCAGTACTTC.

The rearrangement links TRBV6-4 to TRBJ2-1; TRBD2 matches at 8 bases. This CDR3 comprises 15 residues. The V segment lost 1 base and the J segment 4 bases; nucleotides outside the gene matches: 3. Germline-derived CDR1 and CDR2 are MRHNA and SNTAGT. CDR3 bases: TGTGCCAGCAGTGACTTCGAGCGGGGGTACAATGAGCAGTTCTTC. This translates into CASSDFERGYNEQFF.

J is TRBJ2-1 and V is TRBV29-1, with D maybe TRBD2 (5 bases). CDR1 and CDR2 from the germline V gene are SQVTM and ANQGSEA. This CDR3 region has 17 residues. V was pared by 0 bases and J by 0 bases, with 15 bases between. CDR3: CSVEDPERGSSYNEQFF. CDR3 nucleotides: TGCAGCGTTGAAGATCCGGAGCGAGGGAGCTCCTACAATGAGCAGTTCTTC.

As concerns this clone: Other DNA sequences in the sample encode the same CDR3. J is TRBJ2-7 and V is TRBV10-2; no clear D gene. The CDR3 loop spans 13 amino acids. From germline, CDR1 is WSHSY and CDR2 SAAADI. Trimming stripped 2 bases from V and 2 bases from J, with 7 bases between. The CDR3 sequence is CASSEGGAYEQYF. The CDR3 DNA follows: TGCGCCAGCAGTGAGGGTGGGGCCTACGAGCAGTACTTC.

CDR3 sequence: CASSDWDEQFF. The DNA for the CDR3 is TGTGCCAGCAGTGATTGGGATGAGCAGTTCTTC. The V call is TRBV25-1, the J call TRBJ2-1, with no clear D. Germline V lookup: CDR1 MGHDK, CDR2 SYGVNS. Trimming took 3 bases from V and 8 from J, leaving 5 bases between them. This CDR3 region has 11 residues.

Written as DNA, the CDR3 is TGTGCCAGCAGCTTAGTGGGACTAAGCGGGAGTAATAATGAGCAGTTCTTC. This gives the protein CASSLVGLSGSNNEQFF. The gene calls are TRBV7-9 and TRBJ2-1; 8 bases are a match to TRBD2. This CDR3 is 17 amino acids long. Germline V gene lookup returns CDR1 SEHNR and CDR2 FQNEAQ (reference sequence). J gave up 7 bases and V 1 base, and 12 bases lay outside the gene matches.

The CDR3 here is CASSLGATSGRGETQYF. The CDR3 nucleotides are TGTGCCAGCAGCTTAGGGGCGACTAGCGGGAGGGGAGAGACCCAGTACTTC. The gene calls are TRBV7-9 and TRBJ2-5; TRBD2 agrees at 14 bases. CDR3 length: 17 residues. The V gene end was trimmed by 1 base and the J gene end by 4 bases; junction bases not matched to a gene: 5. Germline V gives CDR1 SEHNR, CDR2 FQNEAQ (reference sequence).

A single count supports this clone. The chain uses TRBV5-1 and TRBJ1-2, with 8 bases identical to TRBD1. In germline, CDR1 is SGHRS, CDR2 YFSETQ. Trimming took 0 bases from V and 2 from J; bases not matched to a gene: 3. The CDR3 length is 15 residues. The CDR3 loop is CASSLDRGENYGYTF. As DNA, the CDR3 is TGCGCCAGCAGCTTGGACAGGGGGGAGAACTATGGCTACACCTTC.

V gene TRBV11-2 combines with J gene TRBJ2-7; D not resolved. V lost 1 base to trimming and J lost 6 bases, with 22 bases between them. The CDR3 extends over 17 amino acids. Per germline, CDR1 SGHAT and CDR2 FQNNGV. This chain's CDR3 is CASSLVLGPTTWGEQYF. CDR3 sequence (DNA): TGTGCCAGCAGCTTAGTTTTAGGACCGACCACCTGGGGCGAGCAGTACTTC.

The V call is TRBV10-3, the J call TRBJ2-7; D uncertain. The V gene's germline CDR1 is ENHRY and CDR2 SYGVKD. V lost 2 bases and J lost 4, with 15 bases in between. The CDR3 spans 15 residues. The CDR3 spells CAISEPADDGYEQYF. The CDR3, as DNA: TGTGCCATCAGTGAGCCTGCAGACGATGGGTACGAGCAGTACTTC.

The J gene is TRBJ1-1, the V gene TRBV7-2; D unclear. The germline V gene encodes CDR1 SGHTA and CDR2 FQGNSA. The CDR3 is 12 residues long. V gave up 5 bases and J gave up 7 bases, with 11 bases separating them. The CDR3 reads CASSLRTIEAFF. Written as DNA, the CDR3 is TGTGCCAGCAGCCTAAGGACCATTGAAGCTTTCTTT. Full variable domain (outside the CDR3, taken from reference TRBV7-2 and TRBJ1-1): GAGVSQSPSNKVTEKGKDVELRCDPISGHTALYWYRQSLGQGLEFLIYFQGNSAPDKSGLPSDRFSAERTGGSVSTLTIQRTQQEDSAVYLCASSLRTIEAFFGQGTRLTVV.

The rearrangement uses TRBV6-6 and TRBJ2-1; 10 bases match TRBD2. Germline trimming cut 10 bases from V and 8 bases from J; bases unmatched to any gene: 8. The germline V gene encodes CDR1 MNHNY and CDR2 SVGAGI (reference sequence). This CDR3 is 13 amino acids long. CDR3 coding DNA: TGTGCCACCTCTAGCGGGAGATACGATGAGCAGTTCTTC. Its translation is CATSSGRYDEQFF.

V is TRBV27 and J is TRBJ2-5; 7 bases are a match to TRBD1. The junction had 6 bases not matched to a gene; V was cut back by 5 bases and J by 6 bases. Germline loops: CDR1 MNHEY, CDR2 SMNVEV (reference sequence). This CDR3 is 13 amino acids long. The CDR3 nucleotides read TGTGCCAGCAGTGGAACAGGGGAACAGACCCAGTACTTC. Its translation is CASSGTGEQTQYF.

This rearrangement joins TRBV9 to TRBJ2-2, with 7 bases aligning to TRBD2. With V trimmed by 3 bases and J by 4 bases, 6 bases remained unmatched. From germline, CDR1 is SGDLS and CDR2 YYNGEE. This CDR3 comprises 15 residues. The CDR3 nucleotides are TGTGCCAGCAGCGCCCCTAGCGGACTCACCGGGGAGCTGTTTTTT. It codes for CASSAPSGLTGELFF.

The J gene is TRBJ2-1, the V gene TRBV7-6; 7 nucleotides align to TRBD2. The CDR3 is 16 amino acids. V was pared by 5 bases and J by 2 bases, with 9 bases of the junction left unmatched. Germline V lookup: CDR1 SGHVS, CDR2 FNYEAQ. The CDR3 here is CASSRTSVTPYNEQFF. The CDR3 region has the DNA TGTGCCAGCAGCCGAACTAGCGTGACTCCCTACAATGAGCAGTTCTTC.

The J gene is TRBJ2-3, the V gene TRBV4-1, with TRBD1 matching 12 bases. Germline lookup yields CDR1 MGHRA and CDR2 YSYEKL. The trim removed 1 base at V and 1 base at J, leaving 9 bases unmatched. The CDR3 extends over 19 amino acids. The CDR3 region has the DNA TGCGCCAGCAGCCAAGGTGTTGGGACAGGGGGCCGAGGCACAGATACGCAGTATTTT. Its translation: CASSQGVGTGGRGTDTQYF.

The chain combines TRBV28 with TRBJ2-7, with D possibly TRBD1 on 6 matching bases. V lost 8 bases and J 0 bases, leaving 20 bases between the germline ends. CDR3 size: 16 residues. Germline loops: CDR1 MDHEN, CDR2 SYDVKM. DNA of the CDR3: TGTGCCAGCTGGGGCAGGGGTAGCCCTTACTCCTACGAGCAGTACTTC. This encodes CASWGRGSPYSYEQYF.

CDR3 in DNA: TGCGCCAGCAGCCAAGTGGGAGGCTACTCCTACAATGAGCAGTTCTTC. Its translation: CASSQVGGYSYNEQFF. The chain is built from TRBV4-3 and TRBJ2-1; D perhaps matches TRBD2 (6 bases). The CDR3 spans 16 residues. The germline V and J ends were trimmed by 1 base and 0 bases, with 10 bases remaining between them. Looked up from germline, CDR1 is LGHNA and CDR2 is YSLEER.